Reported below is one T cell receptor (beta chain). Its target antigen remains unknown. Per-base quality was not reported, and no clone a single base away is much larger than it. The CDR3 regions of human TCRbeta chains were analyzed by immunosequencing. As for how the authors treated the data: Repertoire TCRs were matched against a reference library of SARS-CoV-2-specific TCRs generated with the MIRA antigen-specificity platform. Breadth was defined as the fraction of unique TCRs that were SARS-CoV-2-associated. Depth was defined as the fraction of total T cells that were SARS-CoV-2-associated. Using the MIRA data, each spike-specific TCR was assigned both to the spike region to which the TCR was reactive and to a CD4 or CD8 class. Log10-transformed breadth and depth values were compared by one-way ANOVA with Sidak's multiple comparisons tests. TCRdb holds this immuneACCESS table with in-frame rearrangements only. Some clones are missing; in checked studies, unresolved V genes explain under half, and the rest has no known cause. V, J and clone size are those of that table, while D and trimming were read from the DNA. In all, the sample holds 110,000 to 150,000 clones, and approximately 91% of those were seen once. 1.9% of the sample is held by the ten biggest clonotypes.

CDR3 length: 13 amino acids, cysteine to phenylalanine. Only CDR3 DNA is held: 39 bases, read in frame from base 1. V was cut back by 3 bases and J by 1 base, leaving a gap of 6 bases between them. CDR1 LNHDA and CDR2 SQIVND were looked up in the germline V gene (reference sequence). This entry is derived from a study of T cell responses to AZD1222 COVID-19 vaccine (dated by TCRdb to the early 2020s). In the study overall: TCR sequencing was performed for 230 to 250 trial participants, of whom around 200 were given two doses of AZD1222 and some 25 were given two doses of MenACWY control vaccine. Trial participants were enrolled by age into subgroups of 18-55, 56-69 and 70-plus years, and about 150, 27 and 61 TCR-sequenced participants, respectively, were included in these subgroups.

Here is what the overall study found, with its caveats: Nearly half of unique spike-specific TCRs reportedly recognized epitopes outside regions mutated in the B.1.351 and B.1.1.7 variants. In the small 56-69-year group, the increase in depth fell short of significance, most likely because of low power. After two AZD1222 doses, spike-specific TCR breadth and depth were significantly higher than at day 0 and than in MenACWY recipients. Conclusions about previously exposed vaccinees were limited because only a handful of AZD1222 recipients were SARS-CoV-2 seropositive at baseline. CD4 TCRs associated with the vaccine covered the entire spike protein, and the dominant responses were in regions 160-218 and 743-854. No day 14 peak-response samples were available, so repertoires were characterized only after the peak T cell response. Most participants were white British and females outnumbered males, and the authors suggested that clonal diversity may have been underestimated.

Taken with the paper, the label for time point translates to: about 28 days (+/-7) after the second vaccine dose. Because spike-specific TCR depth and breadth did not differ between the two schedules, AZD1222 recipients who got a second dose at roughly 4 weeks were pooled with those who got a second dose at roughly 12 weeks. Vaccinee samples were obtained from the UK trials COV001 and COV002, which included a single-blind randomized controlled phase 2/3 trial of AZD1222 (ChAdOx1 nCoV-19) in healthy adults. Trial participant PBMC samples were collected at day 0 and day 28 after the second dose for TCRbeta chain sequencing.

The V and J genes are TRBV19 and TRBJ1-1; the D gene cannot be resolved reliably. Sequences were derived from peripheral blood, sampled 28 days after the second AZD1222 dose. The TCR originated in an adult who received the AZD1222 COVID-19 vaccine. CDR3 protein: CASSMRENTEAFF. The DNA sequence is as follows: TGTGCCAGTAGTATGAGAGAGAACACTGAAGCTTTCTTT.